This T cell receptor beta chain was obtained from a study of cytomegalovirus exposure and HLA in healthy donors (dated by TCRdb to 2017 to 2019). About the full investigation: An earlier analysis of roughly 500 of the donors reported over 250 Gb of sequence data and 117 million unique TCR beta sequences obtained from 150 million to 200 million T cells. An early release covering around 630 HLA-typed donors comprised about 290 gigabases of sequencing data and some 79 million unique TCR sequences. Of the 300 to 450 genotyped donors, approximately 81% were placed in the genetic ancestry cluster associated with self-reported Caucasian donors. The aim of the study was to test whether cataloging public T cell receptors could identify signatures of past pathogen exposure. Using immunosequencing, the study profiled T cell repertoires from about 650 subjects and related those repertoires to cytomegalovirus serostatus. Along with the approximately 670-subject first cohort, a separate validation cohort of over a hundred different subjects was used. The study combined high-throughput TCR immunosequencing, statistical association of individual TCRs with disease status, and machine learning to predict cytomegalovirus infection status. To study patterns of TCR occurrence, a later analysis re-analyzed previously published TCR beta repertoires from around 700 donors and added high-resolution HLA genotyping. In the later analysis, no new phenotypic data were used to find candidate immune exposures; instead, reliance was placed on TCR beta sequences and their occurrence across donors. In an earlier analysis of roughly 540 of the donors, high-throughput TCR beta sequencing was used to judge whether each TCR beta V gene segment behaved as functional or pseudogenic. Donor age, sex, ethnicity and CMV serostatus were compiled together with the repertoire data. A later genetic analysis used genome-wide SNP genotypes for about 60% of the 666 donors, treating that subset as a discovery cohort. All discovery cohort repertoires had been generated using a single sequencing platform. HLA typing included class I and class II loci at four-digit resolution. Typing coverage varied by locus: about 620-640 donors for A, B, C, DRB1 and DQB1; under 550 for DQA1; around 610 for DPA1; fewer than 480 for DPB1. Roughly five DR-DQ haplotypes were handled as single units for association and clustering, since linkage in the cohort was strong. Among about 360 genotyped donors of the cohort, an average of approximately 250,000 unique TCR beta nucleotide sequences were sequenced per donor, roughly 20% of them non-productive.

Taken from the germline V gene, the CDR1 and CDR2 loops are LGHNA and YSLEER. The CDR3 covers 15 residues, taking in both the cysteine and the phenylalanine. CDR3 DNA only is kept here, 45 bases in frame from base 1. V is clipped by 0 bases and J by 7 bases, and the sequence between their germline boundaries is 15 bases long. What the research found in general, with its limitations: Most TCR sequences were observed very rarely across donors, whereas some public TCRs were present in many individuals. The sequencing pipeline was judged likely to have produced a cluster of highly shared sequence variants as a technical artifact. The classifier was reported to diagnose cytomegalovirus status with high specificity and sensitivity in both the original and validation cohorts. In the study, around 150 TCR beta chains were listed as associated with cytomegalovirus. According to a later genetic analysis, donors in an Asian-associated ancestry cluster had fewer N-insertions in productive TCRs than the approximately 650-donor mean. In an earlier analysis of several hundred of the donors, most TCR beta V segments were observed in productive rearrangements about 87% or about 30% of the time, broadly matching IMGT annotations. HLA typing was unavailable for some donors at each locus, so association tests used only the typed subset. According to a later analysis, most CMV-associated TCR beta chains appeared to be HLA-restricted, and the HLA associations seemed to be driven largely by CMV exposure. In a later analysis, the rate of TCR association differed among HLA loci, with DRB1 alleles having the most associated TCRs and HLA-C alleles having the fewest. The 87-base-pair reads could not distinguish some IMGT-functional V segments, including TRBV6-2 and TRBV6-3, so those segments were excluded. In a later analysis, HLA-associated TCR beta chains were found to be more clonally expanded and to have lower generation probabilities than equally common non-associated chains. Specific HLA alleles were associated with 15,000 to 20,000 TCR beta sequences at a false discovery rate of 0.05 in a later analysis. A later genetic analysis associated a missense DCLRE1C variant with V-gene and J-gene trimming of TCR beta chains, and an independent cohort replicated the association. In a later analysis, several top co-occurrence clusters were reported to appear linked to parvovirus B19, influenza, CMV and Epstein-Barr virus. For the cohort, immune exposure information was limited to CMV serostatus. The authors suggested that the approach could potentially be extended to other disease states and immunological phenotypes. Presence/absence analyses assumed roughly uniform sequencing depth across donors, an assumption that may not hold. When HLA alleles, especially DR and DQ, strongly co-occurred, TCR associations were difficult to assign to individual alleles. Some 16 rarely observed V segments, including chromosome 9 orphons, were excluded from the earlier analysis of almost 600 of the donors because counts were too low. Linkage disequilibrium might explain the correlated functional status among segregating V segments, but an unknown experimental factor could not be excluded. In vitro tests confirmed that a few of the cytomegalovirus-associated TCR beta chains recognize cytomegalovirus antigens. A further reported finding was that TCR beta sequences accurately predicted the HLA-A and HLA-B alleles for most subjects in the first cohort. Only TCR beta chains were sequenced in this cohort, and the absence of alpha or paired-chain data limited detectable features.

The cohort consisted of some 670 healthy bone marrow donors. At the time of sampling, every cohort member was nominally healthy, though immune exposures that went unrecorded were likely present. The donor tested CMV seronegative, placing the donor among the 352 seronegative members of the cohort. Every donor gave a peripheral blood sample, and the peripheral blood mononuclear cells from that sample were used for TCR beta sequencing. Genomic DNA extraction from the blood cell samples was performed with the Qiagen DNeasy Blood Extraction Kit. The library relied on the immunoSEQ multiplex PCR assay. A mixture of 60 forward primers for TCR Vbeta segments and 13 reverse primers for TCR Jbeta segments was used in the multiplex PCR. The CDR3 region of rearranged TCR beta genes was amplified from genomic DNA by a multiplex PCR assay. Amplified TCR beta libraries were sequenced as 87-base-pair reads on the Illumina HiSeq System. The study's own analysis went as follows. Across the 666 repertoires, a later analysis counted roughly 77 million unique TCR beta chains, around 10 million of which were shared by at least two donors. Raw reads were error-corrected and collapsed into unique sequences by a nearest-neighbor algorithm in which closely related sequences were merged to remove PCR and sequencing errors. CDR3 sequences were aligned to IMGT reference sequences to assign V, D and J gene segments. For a sequence to be retained, at least a six-nucleotide match to both a V gene segment and a J gene segment was required. A rearrangement counted as productive if the CDR3 had no stop codons and remained in frame with V and J, and every other rearrangement counted as non-productive. CDR3 was defined according to IMGT convention as the region running from the second conserved V-encoded cysteine to the conserved J-encoded phenylalanine. The earlier analysis of approximately 500 of the donors excluded sequences that lacked an unambiguous match to a single V gene segment. An earlier analysis of fewer than 750 of the donors classified V segments as functional when productive rearrangements were above 56.7% and as segregating when the standard deviation between donors was above 5%. A statistical classification framework was built for diagnosing cytomegalovirus status from the catalog of TCR beta chain sequences. In a later analysis, V and J genes were assigned by comparing TCR nucleotide sequences against IMGT/GENE-DB human TR gene sequences. The TCRdist pipeline was used in a later analysis to assign CDR3 sequences and most-parsimonious VDJ recombination scenarios. A later analysis defined each TCR beta chain by its CDR3 amino acid sequence plus V-gene family, and excluded reads lacking a unique V-gene family. In a later analysis, fewer than 600 highly shared, low-generation-probability nucleotide sequences were removed to address suspected cross-contamination and a sequencing artifact. In a later analysis, a clonal expansion index for each public chain was calculated from normalized within-repertoire ranks of inferred template counts. In a later analysis, generation probabilities were computed with a VDJ recombination model fitted to out-of-frame rearrangements, and the resulting probabilities were checked against IGoR. In a later analysis, TCR-TCR, TCR-HLA and TCR-CMV co-occurrence was scored with hypergeometric tests, and a repertoire-size bias correction was applied to TCR pairs. In a later analysis, false discovery rates were estimated by permuting HLA or CMV assignments 20 times. A later analysis grouped co-occurring TCRs with DBSCAN, adding TCRdist sequence similarity when clustering within HLA-allele-positive subsets. For co-occurrence clustering, repertoires with fewer than 30,000 or more than 120,000 public chains were excluded, along with five repertoires with anomalous nucleotide sharing. Sourced from immuneACCESS, this table was stored by TCRdb with only in-frame sequences that have V and J called. A share of the clones is absent; for the studies checked, an unresolved V gene accounts for under half, and the remainder has no known explanation. The V and J calls and clone size are taken from that table; D and trimming were inferred from the DNA. The table held for this sample gives 85,000 to 110,000 clones. The top ten clones comprise approximately 3.7% of the sample.

About this clone: The antigen it binds to is not known.

The receptor comes from a man aged 40-49 years in good health and CMV-seronegative. The chain is made from TRBV4-3 and TRBJ1-2, with TRBD1 as a weak D call on 6 bases. Sequencing was done on a sample of PBMCs. In nucleotides, the sequence is TGCGCCAGCAGCCAAGAAAGGGGGGGAGGAGTTGGCTACACCTTC. Protein translation: CASSQERGGGVGYTF.